This entry lists 26 T cell receptor beta chains sequenced from one sample in a study of blood T cell repertoires in COVID-19. Generated by immunoSEQ multiplex PCR, the TCRdb table keeps only in-frame clones and is missing some. The sample contains roughly 40,000 clones, over 70% of which appear only once. What was sequenced was peripheral blood. The source is an elderly woman with active or convalescent COVID-19.

The rearrangement joins TRBV30 to TRBJ2-1, with D maybe TRBD2 (6 bases). The V end was cut by 1 base, the J end by 0 bases, with 13 bases between. Germline loops: CDR1 GTSNPN, CDR2 SVGIG (reference sequence). The CDR3 runs 16 residues. In DNA, the CDR3 is TGTGCCTGGAGTGGAACCGGGACTCTCTCCTACAATGAGCAGTTCTTC. It yields the protein CAWSGTGTLSYNEQFF.

Only a few counts were recorded for this clone. The DNA for the CDR3 is TGTGCCAGCAGTTTTGGACAGGGGAGTCGTGGCTACACCTTC. It encodes CASSFGQGSRGYTF. The V and J genes are TRBV6-2 or TRBV6-3 and TRBJ1-2; the match to TRBD1 covers 9 bases. Germline values: CDR1 MNHEY, CDR2 SVGEGT. This CDR3 is built from 14 residues. V was clipped by 4 bases and J by 7 bases; unmatched bases: 7.

In its sample, this clone was seen a few times. The chain links TRBV7-2 to TRBJ1-6; 7 bases line up with TRBD1. Germline CDR1 reads SGHTA; CDR2 reads FQGNSA. This CDR3 has 15 residues. After removal of 5 bases from V and 5 bases from J, the junction contained 6 bases not matched to a gene. In nucleotides, the CDR3 is TGTGCCAGCAGCCCGAGGGGACAGAATAATTCACCCCTCCACTTT. Translation: CASSPRGQNNSPLHF.

The rearrangement uses TRBV4-1 and TRBJ1-6; D gene ambiguous. CDR1 is MGHRA, CDR2 YSYEKL, per germline. This CDR3 is 15 amino acids long. V was shortened by 0 bases and J by 7 bases, with 10 bases between the two germline ends. The CDR3 bases are TGCGCCAGCAGCCAAGAATCCCCGGGGAATTCACCCCTCCACTTT. Protein product: CASSQESPGNSPLHF.

The chain carries TRBV7-8 and TRBJ2-2; 13 positions agree with TRBD2. CDR3 length: 19 amino acids. Germline assignment: CDR1 SGHVS and CDR2 FQNEAQ. V lost 5 bases to trimming and J lost 3 bases; unmatched junction nucleotides: 12. The CDR3 DNA follows: TGTGCCAGCAGCACCCACGGACTAGCGGGAGCCCGTTACACCGGGGAGCTGTTTTTT. Protein sequence: CASSTHGLAGARYTGELFF.

The rearrangement joins TRBV7-9 to TRBJ2-5; maybe TRBD2 (5 bases). This CDR3 comprises 17 residues. The V end was cut by 4 bases, the J end by 4 bases, with 22 bases between. Germline CDR1 reads SEHNR; CDR2 reads FQNEAQ (reference sequence). CDR3 nucleotides: TGTGCCAGCAGCTCGCCCCTCCCGGACTTGGTAGCAGAGACCCAGTACTTC. Translation: CASSSPLPDLVAETQYF. The variable domain in full, with the rest retrieved from reference TRBV7-9 and TRBJ2-5, is DTGVSQNPRHKITKRGQNVTFRCDPISEHNRLYWYRQTLGQGPEFLTYFQNEAQLEKSRLLSDRFSAERPKGSFSTLEIQRTEQGDSAMYLCASSSPLPDLVAETQYFGPGTRLLVL.

This clone was seen just once. The gene calls are TRBV19 and TRBJ2-6, with TRBD2 identical over 11 bases. The V gene's germline CDR1 is LNHDA and CDR2 SQIVND (reference sequence). This CDR3 has 17 amino acids. The V and J ends lost 4 bases and 2 bases, in that order; junction bases with no gene match: 4. CDR3 sequence reads: CASSTLAGVPGANVLTF. Here the CDR3 DNA reads TGTGCCAGTAGTACACTAGCGGGAGTCCCTGGGGCCAACGTCCTGACTTTC.

V gene TRBV10-3 combines with J gene TRBJ2-1, with 15 bases identical to TRBD2. V lost 7 bases to trimming and J lost 7 bases; unmatched junction nucleotides: 2. From germline, CDR1 is ENHRY and CDR2 SYGVKD. The CDR3 is made up of 14 amino acids. The DNA for the CDR3 is TGTGCCATCACCGGGACTAGCGGGAGGAATGAGCAGTTCTTC. Translation: CAITGTSGRNEQFF.

The V gene is TRBV6-5, the J gene TRBJ1-1; the D is unclear. Germline V gives CDR1 MNHEY, CDR2 SVGAGI. V lost 2 bases, J lost 1 base, and 5 bases lay in between. The CDR3 is made up of 13 amino acids. The CDR3: CASSYTANTEAFF. The CDR3 DNA reads as TGTGCCAGCAGTTACACAGCGAACACTGAAGCTTTCTTT.

The chain has TRBV7-6 and TRBJ2-1; 8 nucleotides align to TRBD1. CDR1 is SGHVS and CDR2 is FNYEAQ in the germline V gene. V lost 5 bases, J lost 4 bases, and 4 bases stayed unmatched. The CDR3 length is 14 residues. In DNA, the CDR3 is TGTGCCAGCAGCCCGGACAGGGAGTACAATGAGCAGTTCTTC. Protein sequence: CASSPDREYNEQFF.

The gene calls are TRBV12-3 or TRBV12-4 and TRBJ1-5; tentative D call: TRBD1 (6 bases). The CDR3 runs to 13 residues. V gave up 9 bases and J gave up 2 bases, with 11 bases separating them. The CDR3 loop is CASIGGGNQPQHF. The CDR3 DNA is TGTGCCAGTATAGGGGGGGGCAATCAGCCCCAGCATTTT.

The CDR3 region has the DNA TGTGCCAGTAGTATGTGGACAGGGGCAAATGGAGGCTACACCTTC. This translates into CASSMWTGANGGYTF. The J gene is TRBJ1-2, the V gene TRBV19, with 9 bases identical to TRBD1. V lost 3 bases, J lost 8 bases, and 10 bases stayed unmatched. The CDR3 has 15 amino acids. Per the germline V gene, CDR1 is LNHDA and CDR2 is SQIVND (reference sequence). The variable domain in full, completed from reference TRBV19 and TRBJ1-2, reads DGGITQSPKYLFRKEGQNVTLSCEQNLNHDAMYWYRQDPGQGLRLIYYSQIVNDFQKGDIAEGYSVSREKKESFPLTVTSAQKNPTAFYLCASSMWTGANGGYTFGSGTRLTVV.

The DNA for the CDR3 is TGTGCCAGCAGCTTAGGGGGACTAGCGGGGGCTCAAGAGACCCAGTACTTC. Its protein product is CASSLGGLAGAQETQYF. The V and J genes are TRBV11-2 and TRBJ2-5; TRBD2 aligns across 14 bases. The germline V gene has CDR1 SGHAT and CDR2 FQNNGV. The CDR3 consists of 17 residues. J was trimmed by 2 bases and V by 1 base; bases with no gene match: 3.

The chain links TRBV28 to TRBJ2-3; D possibly corresponds to TRBD2 (6 bases). Trimming removed 7 bases at V and 2 bases at J, with 16 bases between. Germline lookup yields CDR1 MDHEN and CDR2 SYDVKM. The CDR3 runs to 15 residues. The CDR3 region is CASIATGSVTDTQYF. For the CDR3, the DNA is TGTGCCAGCATTGCCACCGGGAGTGTCACAGATACGCAGTATTTT.

The chain employs TRBV19 and TRBJ2-2; D perhaps matches TRBD2 (5 bases). Germline assignment: CDR1 LNHDA and CDR2 SQIVND (reference sequence). Trimming left V 4 bases short and J 6 bases short, with 30 bases between. CDR3 length: 20 residues. DNA for the CDR3: TGTGCCAGTAGTACCGATCCATATCGGGATATCTCCTCGTGGCCCGGGGAGCTGTTTTTT. This encodes CASSTDPYRDISSWPGELFF. Using reference TRBV19 and TRBJ2-2 for the parts outside the CDR3, the full variable domain is DGGITQSPKYLFRKEGQNVTLSCEQNLNHDAMYWYRQDPGQGLRLIYYSQIVNDFQKGDIAEGYSVSREKKESFPLTVTSAQKNPTAFYLCASSTDPYRDISSWPGELFFGEGSRLTVL.

The rearrangement joins TRBV2 to TRBJ1-6, with 8 bases identical to TRBD1. Germline loops: CDR1 SNHLY, CDR2 FYNNEI. This CDR3 is 14 amino acids long. V lost 7 bases and J lost 6; bases outside the gene matches: 5. The DNA for the CDR3 is TGTGCCAGCATAATCGACAGGGGTAATTCACCCCTCCACTTT. Protein: CASIIDRGNSPLHF.

The chain recombines TRBV7-5 with TRBJ2-6; the table's D call, TRBD2, was not checked against the DNA. TRBV7-5 is termed a pseudogene. The CDR3 sequence is 18 residues long. CDR3 DNA sequence: TGTGCCAGAAGCTTAGGACTAGCGGGGTTCTCTGGGGCCAACGTCCTGACTTTC. Its translation: CARSLGLAGFSGANVLTF.

CDR3 in DNA: TGTGCCAGCAGCTTTAGCGGTGGGTTCCATGAGCAGTTCTTC. Residues: CASSFSGGFHEQFF. The chain is built from TRBV7-2 and TRBJ2-1, with D possibly being TRBD2 (6 bases). Germline assignment: CDR1 SGHTA and CDR2 FQGNSA. The CDR3 totals 14 residues. V was clipped by 3 bases and J by 8 bases, with 14 bases between them.

This clone was seen a handful of times. CDR3 bases: TGTGCCAGCAGCTCCCAGGGGGATCAGCCCCAGCATTTT. It yields the protein CASSSQGDQPQHF. This chain uses TRBV7-2 with TRBJ1-5, with 7 bases that match TRBD1. The trim removed 4 bases at V and 5 bases at J, leaving 2 bases unmatched. The CDR3 consists of 13 residues. The germline CDR1 and CDR2 sequences are SGHTA and FQGNSA. Complete variable domain (other parts from reference TRBV7-2 and TRBJ1-5): GAGVSQSPSNKVTEKGKDVELRCDPISGHTALYWYRQSLGQGLEFLIYFQGNSAPDKSGLPSDRFSAERTGGSVSTLTIQRTQQEDSAVYLCASSSQGDQPQHFGDGTRLSIL.

The gene calls are TRBV28 and TRBJ1-2; tentative D call: TRBD1 (6 bases). Germline V gives CDR1 MDHEN, CDR2 SYDVKM. CDR3 length equals 15 residues. V was clipped by 3 bases and J by 6 bases, with 17 bases between them. CDR3 protein: CASSFGAGVAHGYTF. The CDR3 DNA sequence: TGTGCCAGCAGTTTTGGGGCAGGGGTTGCCCATGGCTACACCTTC.

This chain uses TRBV11-2 with TRBJ2-1, with 7 bases lining up with TRBD2. This CDR3 spans 17 amino acids. With V trimmed by 1 base and J by 5 bases, 11 bases remained unmatched. The V gene's germline CDR1 is SGHAT and CDR2 FQNNGV. The CDR3 coding sequence is TGTGCCAGCAGCTTAGGGGGGGGACTACGTAACCACAATGAGCAGTTCTTC. Encoded protein: CASSLGGGLRNHNEQFF.

This chain uses TRBV7-3 with TRBJ1-1; D possibly corresponds to TRBD1 (6 bases). CDR3 size: 15 residues. V lost 6 bases, J lost 0 bases, and 14 bases lay in between. The V gene's germline CDR1 is SGHTA and CDR2 FQGTGA. The CDR3 spells CASSASGGVNTEAFF. The CDR3 bases are TGTGCCAGCAGTGCGAGCGGGGGCGTGAACACTGAAGCTTTCTTT. The full variable domain, with the rest looked up from reference TRBV7-3 and TRBJ1-1, is GAGVSQTPSNKVTEKGKYVELRCDPISGHTALYWYRQSLGQGPEFLIYFQGTGAADDSGLPNDRFFAVRPEGSVSTLKIQRTERGDSAVYLCASSASGGVNTEAFFGQGTRLTVV.

Comments on this clone: Its ends do not fully match the called genes, so a read error is possible. The rearrangement joins TRBV19 to TRBJ1-2; a possible D gene is TRBD1 (6 bases). CDR1 is LNHDA, CDR2 SQIVND, per germline (reference sequence). This CDR3 is 15 amino acids long. This CDR3 is CASRFGGAQNSGYTF. Here the CDR3 DNA reads TGTGCCAGTAGATTTGGGGGGGCGCAGAACTCTGGCTACACCTTC.

The rearrangement uses TRBV6-6 and TRBJ1-1, with unresolved D. Trimming removed 2 bases from V and 1 base from J, with 8 bases in between. The CDR3 is 14 amino acids. Germline V gene sequence: CDR1 MNHNY, CDR2 SVGAGI (reference sequence). In DNA, the CDR3 is TGTGCCAGCAGTTACGCGGAGACGAACACTGAAGCTTTCTTT. Its translation is CASSYAETNTEAFF.

The rearrangement uses TRBV19 and TRBJ2-6, with D tentatively TRBD2 (5 bases). The length of the CDR3 is 15 residues. Between the trimmed V and J ends, which lost 7 bases and 2 bases, there was a span of 12 bases. Per germline, CDR1 LNHDA and CDR2 SQIVND (reference sequence). CDR3 DNA: TGTGCCAGTAAGCCGCAGGAGGCTGGGGCCAACGTCCTGACTTTC. Protein: CASKPQEAGANVLTF.

The rearrangement uses TRBV5-1 and TRBJ1-6, with D perhaps matching TRBD1 (6 bases). The ends were cut back, 0 bases at V and 4 bases at J, with 8 bases in the middle. Germline V gene lookup returns CDR1 SGHRS and CDR2 YFSETQ. CDR3 length: 15 amino acids. The CDR3 region has the DNA TGCGCCAGCAGCTTGGTACAGGGTTATAATTCACCCCTCCACTTT. Its translation: CASSLVQGYNSPLHF.